The 14 T cell receptor beta chains below come from one sample, sequenced in a study of siplizumab effects on memory and regulatory T cells. Only in-frame clones appear in the TCRdb table, and some are missing; sequencing was by immunoSEQ multiplex PCR. Seen here are over 100,000 clones, over 90% observed once, and the top ten hold 0.6% to 0.7%. Sequencing input: Tregs sorted from blood. The receptors come from a human donor in good health.

V is TRBV27 and J is TRBJ2-7; D might be TRBD2 (5 bases). The CDR3 extends over 13 amino acids. Germline CDR1 MNHEY, CDR2 SMNVEV (reference sequence). Deletions cut 3 bases from V and 1 base from J, with 7 bases between. For the CDR3, the DNA is TGTGCCAGCAGTTTGAGGGTGTCCTACGAGCAGTACTTC. This sequence encodes CASSLRVSYEQYF.

This chain joins TRBV4-1 and TRBJ2-5; D may be TRBD1 or TRBD2 (5 bases each). The CDR3 covers 15 residues. The germline gives CDR1 MGHRA, CDR2 YSYEKL. The V and J ends lost 0 bases and 5 bases respectively, with 13 bases between them. This CDR3 reads CASSQDQGERETQYF. The CDR3 coding sequence is TGCGCCAGCAGCCAAGATCAAGGGGAGAGGGAGACCCAGTACTTC.

This clone came up a few times. The J gene is TRBJ1-2, the V gene TRBV7-9; D might be TRBD1 (6 bases). V lost 1 base and J lost 7, with 10 bases in between. Germline V gene data show CDR1 as SEHNR and CDR2 as FQNEAQ (reference sequence). The CDR3 loop spans 13 amino acids. CDR3 protein: CASSLEGESGYTF. CDR3 DNA: TGTGCCAGCAGCTTAGAGGGGGAAAGTGGCTACACCTTC.

The CDR3 region has the DNA TGTGCCAGTATGTGGACAGGGACCACCGGGGAGCTGTTTTTT. Its translation: CASMWTGTTGELFF. The rearrangement joins TRBV19 to TRBJ2-2; 8 positions agree with TRBD1. Germline V CDR1 and CDR2: LNHDA, SQIVND (reference sequence). The CDR3 covers 14 residues. The V gene end was trimmed by 7 bases and the J gene end by 4 bases; junction bases not matched to a gene: 5.

For this clone: Mismatch with germline at one junction end may stem from a read error. The V gene is TRBV6-6, the J gene TRBJ1-2; the D is unclear. This CDR3 region has 13 residues. The germline gives CDR1 MNHNY, CDR2 SVGAGI (reference sequence). The CDR3, as DNA: TGTACCAGCAGTTACCCCATTCTAAGAGGCTACACCTTC. Its translation: CTSSYPILRGYTF.

This chain uses TRBV4-1 with TRBJ1-1; 8 bases are a match to TRBD1. From germline, CDR1 is MGHRA and CDR2 YSYEKL. The CDR3 is made up of 16 amino acids. With V trimmed by 3 bases and J by 5 bases, 11 bases remained unmatched. The CDR3 here is CASSQPGWTGRTEAFF. CDR3 in DNA: TGCGCCAGCAGCCAGCCAGGGTGGACAGGGAGAACTGAAGCTTTCTTT.

The V gene is TRBV12-5, the J gene TRBJ2-3; D gene unclear. Germline V lookup: CDR1 LGHNT, CDR2 FRNRAP. V lost 1 base, J lost 7 bases, and 9 bases lay in between. The length of the CDR3 is 13 residues. In DNA form, the CDR3 reads TGTGCTAGTGGTTTGGCCACTGGCAATACGCAGTATTTT. The encoded protein is CASGLATGNTQYF.

The rearrangement uses TRBV18 and TRBJ1-2; D not certain. The CDR3 length is 12 residues. Germline CDR1 is KGHSH and CDR2 is LQKENI. Trimming cost V 4 bases and J 3 bases, with 6 bases left between them. CDR3 amino acids: CASSLGDYGYTF. CDR3 coding DNA: TGTGCCAGCTCACTGGGCGACTATGGCTACACCTTC.

This chain joins TRBV7-2 and TRBJ1-5, with D maybe TRBD1 (5 bases). V lost 1 base to trimming and J lost 4 bases, with 11 bases between them. This CDR3 has 15 residues. Per the germline V gene, CDR1 is SGHTA and CDR2 is FQGNSA. The CDR3 nucleotides read TGTGCCAGCAGCTTAGTGGCTGGGGCGAATCAGCCCCAGCATTTT. Translated, it gives CASSLVAGANQPQHF.

This clone was counted a few times. The rearrangement joins TRBV5-1 to TRBJ2-7, with 7 nucleotides matching TRBD1. This CDR3 contains 13 residues. Germline V gives CDR1 SGHRS, CDR2 YFSETQ. Unmatched junction bases numbered 8, after V lost 6 bases and J lost 5 bases. Here the CDR3 reads CASTEYRGNEQYF. CDR3 DNA sequence: TGCGCCAGCACCGAGTACAGGGGCAACGAGCAGTACTTC.

This clone was seen a single time. V usage is TRBV6-1 and J usage is TRBJ1-5; a weak D match, TRBD1 (6 bases). Germline-derived CDR1 and CDR2 are MNHNS and SASEGT. The CDR3 runs 15 residues. Trimming shortened V by 5 bases and J by 0 bases, and 11 bases separated the two germline ends. The CDR3 sequence: CASSWTDYSNQPQHF. CDR3 DNA: TGTGCCAGCAGTTGGACAGATTATAGCAATCAGCCCCAGCATTTT.

This chain joins TRBV7-8 and TRBJ2-7, with D tentatively TRBD2 (7 bases). The CDR3 covers 16 residues. CDR1 is SGHVS, CDR2 FQNEAQ, per germline. V lost 7 bases, J lost 2 bases, and 21 bases lay in between. The CDR3 DNA is TGTGCCAGCAAACAATCGGGGGGCTCTCACGCCTACGAGCAGTACTTC. Its translation is CASKQSGGSHAYEQYF.

The chain carries TRBV7-2 and TRBJ2-2, with 14 bases lining up with TRBD2. The CDR3 has 19 residues. The germline V gene encodes CDR1 SGHTA and CDR2 FQGNSA. The V gene end was trimmed by 4 bases and the J gene end by 4 bases; junction bases not matched to a gene: 11. The CDR3 region is CASSWWLRLAGGSTGELFF. In nucleotides, the CDR3 is TGTGCCAGCAGCTGGTGGCTCCGACTAGCGGGAGGGAGCACCGGGGAGCTGTTTTTT. Combining the CDR3 with reference TRBV7-2 and TRBJ2-2 gives the whole variable domain GAGVSQSPSNKVTEKGKDVELRCDPISGHTALYWYRQSLGQGLEFLIYFQGNSAPDKSGLPSDRFSAERTGGSVSTLTIQRTQQEDSAVYLCASSWWLRLAGGSTGELFFGEGSRLTVL.

The J gene is TRBJ2-7, the V gene TRBV11-2, with D tentatively TRBD1 (6 bases). The CDR3 totals 17 residues. CDR1 and CDR2 from the germline V gene are SGHAT and FQNNGV. V was pared by 2 bases and J by 0 bases, with 17 bases between. The CDR3 coding sequence is TGTGCCAGCAGCTTACCTCCCGGGACAAGGGGCTCCTACGAGCAGTACTTC. This gives the protein CASSLPPGTRGSYEQYF.